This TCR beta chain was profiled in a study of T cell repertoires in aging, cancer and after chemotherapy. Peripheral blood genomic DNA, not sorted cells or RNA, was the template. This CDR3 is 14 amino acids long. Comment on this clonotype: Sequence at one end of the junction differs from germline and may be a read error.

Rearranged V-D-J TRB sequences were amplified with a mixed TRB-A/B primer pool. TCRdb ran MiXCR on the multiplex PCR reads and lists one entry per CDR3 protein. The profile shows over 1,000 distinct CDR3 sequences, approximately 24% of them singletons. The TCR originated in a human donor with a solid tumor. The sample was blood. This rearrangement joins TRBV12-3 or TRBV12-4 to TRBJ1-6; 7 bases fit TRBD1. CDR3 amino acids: CASSKGGASSPIHF. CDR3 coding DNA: TGTGCCAGCAGCAAAGGGGGCGCCAGTTCACCCATCCACTTT.